This TCR beta chain was profiled in a study of T-cell reconstitution after alpha-beta-depleted transplantation in children. Unique molecular identifiers featured in how the TCRbeta library was prepared. A single record per CDR3 protein comes from TCRdb applying MiXCR to the PCR reads. The sample has hundreds of thousands of distinct CDR3 sequences; approximately 15% are singletons. The CDR3 is 14 residues long. Germline V lookup: CDR1 DFQATT, CDR2 SNEGSKA (reference sequence). After removal of 6 bases from V and 6 bases from J, the junction contained 10 bases not matched to a gene. This specimen was PBMCs from the stem cell graft donor, taken from the stem cell graft. This clonotype was sampled from a human donor who donated a stem cell graft to a child with acute myeloid leukemia. The chain has TRBV20-1 and TRBJ2-7, with 11 bases fitting TRBD1. The CDR3 protein is CSAPARTGGGEQYF. CDR3 in DNA: TGCAGTGCCCCTGCAAGGACAGGGGGCGGCGAGCAGTACTTC.